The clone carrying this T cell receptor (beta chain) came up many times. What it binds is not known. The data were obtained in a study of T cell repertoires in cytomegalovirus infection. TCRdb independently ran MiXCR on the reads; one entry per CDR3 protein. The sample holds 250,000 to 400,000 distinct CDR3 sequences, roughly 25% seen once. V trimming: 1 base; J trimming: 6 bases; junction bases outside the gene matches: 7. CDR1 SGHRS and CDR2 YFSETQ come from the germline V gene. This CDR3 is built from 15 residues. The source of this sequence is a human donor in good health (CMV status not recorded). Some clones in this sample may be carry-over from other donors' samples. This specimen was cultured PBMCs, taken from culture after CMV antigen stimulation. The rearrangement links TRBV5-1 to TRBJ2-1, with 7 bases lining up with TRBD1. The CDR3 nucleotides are TGCGCCAGCAGCTTGCAAGGGGGCTATATCAATGAGCAGTTCTTC. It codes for CASSLQGGYINEQFF.